This TCR beta chain was retrieved from a study of PD-L1 blockade in urothelial cancer. Locally advanced or metastatic urothelial carcinoma affected the patients. Using immunoSEQ multiplex PCR, the repertoire was profiled, and TCRdb retains in-frame clones only, with some absent. The profile covers tens of thousands of clones, with roughly 80% appearing a single time and more than 3.5% taken by the ten largest. The CDR3 is 12 residues long. The V end was cut by 4 bases, the J end by 14 bases, with 17 bases between. Per the germline V gene, CDR1 is SGHKS and CDR2 is YYEKEE (reference sequence). The starting material was PBMCs, obtained around atezolizumab (anti-PD-L1) treatment. The receptor's source is a man in his sixties or seventies with urothelial cancer. V usage is TRBV5-5 and J usage is TRBJ2-3; possibly TRBD1 for D (6 bases). In nucleotides, the CDR3 is TGTGCCAGCAGCCCACAGGGTCCCAAGGCGTATTTT. Its translation is CASSPQGPKAYF.